The 8 T cell receptor beta chains in this list originate from one sample, sequenced in a study of vaccination and CD4 T cells after COVID-19. Treatment of the sample: roughly 10-day PBMC culture with coronavirus spike peptide pools or control peptides (ViraFEST assay). Antigens of these TCRs are unknown. Scientists ran DNA taken from cultured CD4+ T cells through the Oncomine TCR Beta short-read assay for sequencing. TCRdb reprocessed the PCR reads via MiXCR and lists one record per CDR3 protein. The sample has 9,500 to 10,000 distinct CDR3 sequences; under 30% are singletons. This specimen was CD4+ T cells from blood, cultured in vitro, taken after SARS-CoV-2 vaccination. All receptors derive from a human donor who had recovered from COVID-19.

The chain links TRBV19 to TRBJ2-7; D might be TRBD1 or TRBD2, each matching 5 bases. CDR3 length: 16 residues. The germline V gene encodes CDR1 LNHDA and CDR2 SQIVND (reference sequence). Between the trimmed V and J ends, which lost 3 bases and 3 bases, there was a span of 18 bases. The CDR3 reads CASSIRRDPSIYEQYF. The CDR3 coding sequence is TGTGCCAGTAGTATCCGAAGGGACCCAAGCATCTACGAGCAGTACTTC.

Only a few counts were recorded for this clonotype. This chain connects TRBV7-2 to TRBJ1-5; possibly TRBD1 for D (5 bases). The CDR3 is 15 residues long. V shed 1 base and J shed 5 bases, with 12 bases lying between them. Germline CDR1 SGHTA, CDR2 FQGNSA. The chain's CDR3 is CASSLGFWGYQPQHF. The CDR3, as DNA: TGTGCCAGCAGCTTAGGTTTTTGGGGGTATCAGCCCCAGCATTTT.

V gene TRBV7-9 combines with J gene TRBJ2-2, with a possible D match to TRBD2 (6 bases). Germline V lookup: CDR1 SEHNR, CDR2 FQNEAQ (reference sequence). Trimming pared 5 bases from V and 0 bases from J, leaving 16 bases between. The CDR3 sequence is 17 residues long. CDR3 coding DNA: TGTGCCAGCAGCGCACCCAAACTAGCAGCGAACACCGGGGAGCTGTTTTTT. This gives the protein CASSAPKLAANTGELFF.

This chain joins TRBV21-1 and TRBJ2-5. TRBV21-1 is designated a pseudogene. The CDR3 runs 14 residues. CDR3 in amino acids: CASSKQVPQETQYF. The CDR3, as DNA: TGTGCCAGCAGCAAACAGGTACCCCAAGAGACCCAGTACTTC.

In this sample, this clonotype turned up a few times. The chain recombines TRBV28 with TRBJ2-3, with no clear D. The CDR3 extends over 13 amino acids. The germline V gene encodes CDR1 MDHEN and CDR2 SYDVKM. Trimming pared 8 bases from V and 6 bases from J, leaving 15 bases between. CDR3 in amino acids: CASQVVAGDTQYF. CDR3 in DNA: TGTGCCAGCCAGGTAGTAGCTGGGGATACGCAGTATTTT.

The chain links TRBV6-4 to TRBJ1-1; 12 bases are a match to TRBD1. CDR1 is MRHNA, CDR2 SNTAGT, per germline. V dropped 5 bases and J dropped 6; count of bases not matched to a gene: 13. The CDR3 sequence is 17 residues long. The CDR3 sequence is CASSLPGTGGEFAEAFF. CDR3 nucleotide sequence: TGTGCCAGCAGTCTACCCGGGACAGGGGGCGAGTTTGCTGAAGCTTTCTTT.

CDR3 DNA sequence: TGTGCCAGCAGTAACCCGGGACAGAGTAACTATGGCTACACCTTC. It yields the protein CASSNPGQSNYGYTF. V usage is TRBV28 and J usage is TRBJ1-2; 7 nucleotides match TRBD1. V shed 5 bases, J shed 1 base, and the junction held 7 bases outside the gene matches. The CDR3 is 15 residues long. CDR1 and CDR2 (germline): MDHEN, SYDVKM.

This clonotype showed up just a few times. The chain is built from TRBV28 and TRBJ2-3; D remains unclear. The ends were cut back, 6 bases at V and 2 bases at J, with 9 bases in the middle. CDR3 length equals 13 residues. CDR1 and CDR2 (germline): MDHEN, SYDVKM. The CDR3 bases are TGTGCCAGCAGCCAGCCGGCCACAGATACGCAGTATTTT. It codes for CASSQPATDTQYF. Full variable domain (missing parts from reference TRBV28 and TRBJ2-3): DVKVTQSSRYLVKRTGEKVFLECVQDMDHENMFWYRQDPGLGLRLIYFSYDVKMKEKGDIPEGYSVSREKKERFSLILESASTNQTSMYLCASSQPATDTQYFGPGTRLTVL.